The 27 T cell receptor beta chains presented below share a single source sample, sequenced in a study of identical twins. TCRdb called the 5' RACE reads again in MiXCR, with one record for every CDR3 protein. The sample consists of 1.5 million to 2 million distinct CDR3 sequences, about 31% of them appearing once. The sample comprised cord blood. The receptors derive from a newborn girl in good health.

The CDR3 coding sequence is TGTGCCACCAGTGATCCCGGGGACAGACAGTACGAGCAGTACTTC. Protein sequence: CATSDPGDRQYEQYF. V and J are TRBV24-1 and TRBJ2-7; 7 bases are shared with TRBD1. CDR3 length equals 15 residues. CDR1 KGHDR and CDR2 SFDVKD come from the germline V gene. With V trimmed by 3 bases and J by 4 bases, 8 bases remained unmatched.

The chain employs TRBV30 and TRBJ1-4; a possible D gene is TRBD1 (6 bases). Germline lookup yields CDR1 GTSNPN and CDR2 SVGIG (reference sequence). V lost 2 bases and J lost 2, with 18 bases in between. The CDR3 is 17 residues long. CDR3 coding DNA: TGTGCCTGGAGTTCCTCAAGGGGGATTGCGACTAATGAAAAACTGTTTTTT. This translates into CAWSSSRGIATNEKLFF.

The rearrangement uses TRBV20-1 and TRBJ1-5; 9 bases are a match to TRBD1. With V trimmed by 3 bases and J by 7 bases, 7 bases remained unmatched. CDR1 and CDR2 from the germline V gene are DFQATT and SNEGSKA (reference sequence). This CDR3 comprises 14 residues. The CDR3 region is CSASRDRVKQPQHF. CDR3 DNA: TGCAGTGCTAGCCGGGACAGGGTGAAGCAGCCCCAGCATTTT.

The rearrangement links TRBV4-1 to TRBJ2-1; the match to TRBD2 covers 8 bases. Germline V CDR1 and CDR2: MGHRA, YSYEKL. The ends lost 3 bases at V and 3 bases at J; junction bases unmatched: 13. The CDR3 has 18 residues. CDR3 coding DNA: TGCGCCAGCAGCCAGCAACCCTGGGCGGGGGGCCTCTACAATGAGCAGTTCTTC. It yields the protein CASSQQPWAGGLYNEQFF.

This clonotype turned up a few times. V and J are TRBV27 and TRBJ1-6; D gene ambiguous. Germline loops: CDR1 MNHEY, CDR2 SMNVEV (reference sequence). CDR3 length: 15 residues. V was trimmed by 4 bases and J by 6 bases, leaving 13 bases between them. The CDR3 here is CASSSVPGPNSPLHF. The DNA for the CDR3 is TGTGCCAGCAGTTCTGTCCCGGGTCCTAATTCACCCCTCCACTTT.

This clonotype came up many times. CDR3 region: CASSLARTPDTQYF. CDR3 nucleotides: TGTGCCAGCAGCTTAGCTAGGACTCCAGATACGCAGTATTTT. The chain recombines TRBV7-9 with TRBJ2-3; the D gene is possibly TRBD2 (5 bases). Trimming pared 0 bases from V and 4 bases from J, leaving 8 bases between. The CDR3 consists of 14 residues. Germline V gene data show CDR1 as SEHNR and CDR2 as FQNEAQ (reference sequence).

The rearrangement uses TRBV18 and TRBJ1-2, with 8 positions matching TRBD1. V lost 6 bases and J lost 4; bases outside the gene matches: 10. From germline, CDR1 is KGHSH and CDR2 LQKENI. This CDR3 has 15 residues. The CDR3 DNA reads TGTGCCAGCTCGCCTACAGGGGGAACCATCTATGGCTACACCTTC. Translating it yields CASSPTGGTIYGYTF.

The table lists this clonotype with a few counts. The J gene is TRBJ2-1, the V gene TRBV9; 8 bases align to TRBD2. This CDR3 is 17 amino acids long. The germline CDR1 and CDR2 sequences are SGDLS and YYNGEE. The junction had 11 bases not matched to a gene; V was cut back by 2 bases and J by 4 bases. CDR3 sequence: CASSVASGPVSYNEQFF. CDR3 nucleotide sequence: TGTGCCAGCAGCGTCGCTAGCGGGCCCGTCTCTTACAATGAGCAGTTCTTC. The variable domain in full, with the rest retrieved from reference TRBV9 and TRBJ2-1, is DSGVTQTPKHLITATGQRVTLRCSPRSGDLSVYWYQQSLDQGLQFLIQYYNGEERAKGNILERFSAQQFPDLHSELNLSSLELGDSALYFCASSVASGPVSYNEQFFGPGTRLTVL.

This chain joins TRBV20-1 and TRBJ1-1; possible D gene TRBD1, 6 bases. Germline V CDR1 and CDR2: DFQATT, SNEGSKA (reference sequence). The CDR3 length is 13 residues. V was shortened by 1 base and J by 7 bases, with 13 bases between the two germline ends. The CDR3 DNA reads TGCAGTGCTAGAGGACAGGTCGCCGATGAAGCTTTCTTT. Protein: CSARGQVADEAFF.

This clonotype was seen only a few times. This chain uses TRBV11-2 with TRBJ1-2; 10 nucleotides align to TRBD1. CDR3 size: 17 residues. CDR1 is SGHAT and CDR2 is FQNNGV in the germline V gene. Trimming removed 4 bases from V and 0 bases from J; junction bases left unmatched: 8. The CDR3 DNA is TGTGCCAGCAGCTCATACCGGACAGGGGGGCCTAACTATGGCTACACCTTC. The encoded protein is CASSSYRTGGPNYGYTF.

The chain uses TRBV20-1 and TRBJ1-4; TRBD1 agrees at 8 bases. Germline V gene sequence: CDR1 DFQATT, CDR2 SNEGSKA (reference sequence). The V segment lost 5 bases and the J segment 5 bases; nucleotides outside the gene matches: 4. CDR3 length: 13 amino acids. The CDR3 nucleotides are TGCAGTGCTGGACAGGGTCGGAATGAAAAACTGTTTTTT. This codes for CSAGQGRNEKLFF.

This clonotype was found many times. The chain employs TRBV29-1 and TRBJ2-4; 7 bases match TRBD1. The CDR3 has 14 residues. Germline V gene sequence: CDR1 SQVTM, CDR2 ANQGSEA. The ends lost 4 bases at V and 1 base at J; junction bases unmatched: 4. The CDR3 sequence: CSVVGRGAKNIQYF. The CDR3 DNA is TGCAGCGTTGTAGGCAGGGGGGCCAAAAACATTCAGTACTTC.

The J gene is TRBJ1-6, the V gene TRBV2, with D possibly being TRBD1 (6 bases). The CDR3 length is 14 residues. The V end was cut by 6 bases, the J end by 5 bases, with 11 bases between. Germline CDR1 SNHLY, CDR2 FYNNEI. CDR3 nucleotide sequence: TGTGCCAGCAGGGCCGGGACAAATAATTCACCCCTCCACTTT. Its translation: CASRAGTNNSPLHF.

The sample holds a few counts of this clonotype. V usage is TRBV5-1 and J usage is TRBJ2-7, with D hard to call. Germline lookup yields CDR1 SGHRS and CDR2 YFSETQ. The V end was cut by 3 bases, the J end by 3 bases, with 10 bases between. The CDR3 loop spans 13 amino acids. For the CDR3, the DNA is TGCGCCAGCAGCTGTTACCCTGACTACGAGCAGTACTTC. Protein product: CASSCYPDYEQYF.

V is TRBV20-1 and J is TRBJ2-7; 7 bases align to TRBD1. CDR3 size: 16 residues. Germline CDR1 reads DFQATT; CDR2 reads SNEGSKA (reference sequence). The J segment lost 2 bases and the V segment lost 1 base, leaving 11 bases of the junction unmatched. DNA for the CDR3: TGCAGTGCTAGAGGGGAACAGGGGTCGTCCCCCTACGAGCAGTACTTC. It codes for CSARGEQGSSPYEQYF.

This clonotype was seen a few times. The rearrangement joins TRBV6-2 or TRBV6-3 to TRBJ2-1; 12 positions agree with TRBD2. V dropped 2 bases and J dropped 5; count of bases not matched to a gene: 4. Germline V gene lookup returns CDR1 MNHEY and CDR2 SVGEGT. The CDR3 runs to 16 residues. The CDR3 spells CASSYGASGGDNEQFF. The DNA of the CDR3 is TGTGCCAGCAGTTACGGAGCTAGCGGGGGGGACAATGAGCAGTTCTTC.

This chain joins TRBV29-1 and TRBJ1-5; D remains ambiguous. V lost 7 bases, J lost 3 bases, and 16 bases lay in between. The CDR3 has 14 residues. Germline assignment: CDR1 SQVTM and CDR2 ANQGSEA. The CDR3 loop reads CSAVFTATNQPQHF. As DNA, the CDR3 is TGCAGCGCCGTATTTACAGCGACCAATCAGCCCCAGCATTTT.

The genes are TRBV28 and TRBJ2-7; 10 nucleotides align to TRBD2. The DNA end favors TRBJ2-5, so the J call may be wrong. CDR1 and CDR2 from the germline V gene are MDHEN and SYDVKM. This CDR3 spans 15 amino acids. In nucleotides, the CDR3 is TGTGCCAGCAGTTCCCGACTAGCGGGCTCCGAGACCCAGTACTTC. It is translated as CASSSRLAGSETQYF.

V and J are TRBV20-1 and TRBJ2-1; perhaps D is TRBD1 or TRBD2 (7 bases each). The germline V gene has CDR1 DFQATT and CDR2 SNEGSKA (reference sequence). The germline V and J ends were trimmed by 0 bases and 0 bases, with 15 bases remaining between them. The CDR3 has 17 residues. This CDR3 reads CSARDQGGGSSYNEQFF. DNA of the CDR3: TGCAGTGCTAGAGATCAGGGGGGCGGGAGCTCCTACAATGAGCAGTTCTTC.

The chain has TRBV7-2 and TRBJ1-6; 7 bases match TRBD1. The CDR3 has 14 residues. The J segment lost 10 bases and the V segment lost 5 bases, leaving 8 bases of the junction unmatched. Germline CDR1 is SGHTA and CDR2 is FQGNSA. Here the CDR3 reads CASSPGGRRSPLHF. The CDR3 coding sequence is TGTGCCAGCAGCCCAGGGGGGCGGAGGTCACCCCTCCACTTT.

V and J are TRBV12-3 or TRBV12-4 and TRBJ1-5; D is possibly TRBD1 (5 bases). The CDR3 has 13 residues. Trimming shortened V by 5 bases and J by 4 bases, and 9 bases separated the two germline ends. CDR3 sequence (DNA): TGTGCCAGCAGTCCGACAGCTAATCAGCCCCAGCATTTT. This gives the protein CASSPTANQPQHF.

V usage is TRBV19 and J usage is TRBJ1-2; the D gene is possibly TRBD1 (6 bases). The CDR3 is 15 residues long. The germline V gene encodes CDR1 LNHDA and CDR2 SQIVND (reference sequence). Trimming took off 6 bases at V and 4 bases at J, with 18 bases between the two ends. In DNA, the CDR3 is TGTGCCAGTAGCGACTACAGGGAAGGGGGCTATGGCTACACCTTC. Amino acid sequence: CASSDYREGGYGYTF.

This clonotype was found a few times. V is TRBV20-1 and J is TRBJ2-5; TRBD2 agrees at 7 bases. The V segment lost 2 bases and the J segment 1 base; nucleotides outside the gene matches: 13. CDR3 length: 17 residues. Germline lookup yields CDR1 DFQATT and CDR2 SNEGSKA (reference sequence). The CDR3 spells CSARPRLASGVQETQYF. The CDR3 DNA is TGCAGTGCTAGACCTCGATTGGCTAGCGGAGTCCAAGAGACCCAGTACTTC.

The chain combines TRBV7-9 with TRBJ1-3; TRBD1 matches at 11 bases. The CDR3 runs to 15 residues. The germline gives CDR1 SEHNR, CDR2 FQNEAQ (reference sequence). Losses at the gene ends were 5 bases for V and 4 bases for J; bases not matched to a gene: 4. The CDR3 DNA follows: TGTGCCAGCAGCCCGGACAGGGGGCGAGGAAACACCATATATTTT. Its protein product is CASSPDRGRGNTIYF.

This clonotype was counted only a few times. V is TRBV4-2 and J is TRBJ2-7; TRBD1 is a possible D gene (5 bases). There are 15 residues in the CDR3. Germline V CDR1 and CDR2: LGHNA, YNFKEQ. V was shortened by 0 bases and J by 0 bases, with 9 bases between the two germline ends. The chain's CDR3 is CASSQDDSLSYEQYF. The CDR3 region has the DNA TGTGCCAGCAGCCAAGATGACAGCCTCTCCTACGAGCAGTACTTC.

The V and J genes are TRBV28 and TRBJ1-4, with D uncertain. Trimming took 11 bases from V and 7 from J, leaving 14 bases between them. The CDR3 loop spans 12 amino acids. The V gene's germline CDR1 is MDHEN and CDR2 SYDVKM. CDR3 sequence (DNA): TGTGCCGGGTCGGTTGGAGGTGAAAAACTGTTTTTT. It encodes CAGSVGGEKLFF.

The table lists this clonotype with a few counts. This chain links TRBV7-2 with TRBJ1-1; no reliable D call. The germline V and J ends were trimmed by 3 bases and 6 bases, with 11 bases remaining between them. Germline assignment: CDR1 SGHTA and CDR2 FQGNSA. The CDR3 sequence is 13 residues long. As DNA, the CDR3 is TGTGCCAGCAGCTTTTACTCGGTGTCTGAAGCTTTCTTT. Translating gives CASSFYSVSEAFF.